This T cell receptor beta chain was found in a study of PD-L1 blockade in urothelial cancer. In the study overall: Individuals in the cohort had been given 0 to 3 earlier chemotherapy regimens.

J lost 7 bases, V lost 5 bases, and 18 bases had no gene match. In germline, CDR1 is LNHDA, CDR2 SQIVND (reference sequence). CDR3 size: 19 residues. PCRs each included synthetic TCR analog templates spiked in. Profiling relied on immunoSEQ multiplex PCR, and the TCRdb table lists in-frame clones only, not all of them. This table has 45,000 to 55,000 clones, approximately 86% appearing once. The time point is: peripheral blood 6 weeks after treatment start. Specimen: PBMCs, collected around atezolizumab (anti-PD-L1) treatment. This sequence was found in a man in his fifties with urothelial cancer. V gene TRBV19 combines with J gene TRBJ2-2; 11 nucleotides line up with TRBD2. CDR3 loop: CASSEYSPRLAGSHGELFF. For the CDR3, the DNA is TGTGCCAGTAGTGAATACTCCCCTCGACTAGCGGGGTCCCACGGGGAGCTGTTTTTT.